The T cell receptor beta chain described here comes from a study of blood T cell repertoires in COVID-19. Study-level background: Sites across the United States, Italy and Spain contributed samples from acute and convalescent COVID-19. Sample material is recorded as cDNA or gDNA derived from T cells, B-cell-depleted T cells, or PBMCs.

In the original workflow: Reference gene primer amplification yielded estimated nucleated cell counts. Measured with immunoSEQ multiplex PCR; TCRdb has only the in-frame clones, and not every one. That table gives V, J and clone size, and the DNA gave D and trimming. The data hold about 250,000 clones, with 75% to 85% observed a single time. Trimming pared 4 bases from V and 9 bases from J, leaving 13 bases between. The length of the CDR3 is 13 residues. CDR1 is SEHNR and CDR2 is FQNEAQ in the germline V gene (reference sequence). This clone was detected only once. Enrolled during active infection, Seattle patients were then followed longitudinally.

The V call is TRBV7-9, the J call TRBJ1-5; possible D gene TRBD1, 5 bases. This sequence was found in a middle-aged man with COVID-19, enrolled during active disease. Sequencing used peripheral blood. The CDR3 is CASSYSLRGPQHF. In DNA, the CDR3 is TGTGCCAGCAGCTACAGTTTAAGGGGGCCCCAGCATTTT.